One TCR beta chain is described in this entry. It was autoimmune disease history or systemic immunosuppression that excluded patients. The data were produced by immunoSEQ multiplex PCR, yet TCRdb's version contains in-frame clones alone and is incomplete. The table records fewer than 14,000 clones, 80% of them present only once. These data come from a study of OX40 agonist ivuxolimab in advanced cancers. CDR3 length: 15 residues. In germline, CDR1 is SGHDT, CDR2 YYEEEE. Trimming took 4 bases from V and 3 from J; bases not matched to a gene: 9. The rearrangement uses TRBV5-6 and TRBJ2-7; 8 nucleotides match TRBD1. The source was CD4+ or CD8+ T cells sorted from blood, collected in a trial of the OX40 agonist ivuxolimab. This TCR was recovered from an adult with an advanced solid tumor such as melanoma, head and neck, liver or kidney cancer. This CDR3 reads CASSTWNRGIYEQYF. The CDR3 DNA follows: TGTGCCAGCAGCACCTGGAACAGGGGGATCTACGAGCAGTACTTC.